This section outlines one T cell receptor (beta chain) sequence together with its context. This sample stems from a study of control samples from healthy donors and cancer patients. Clones were read by immunoSEQ multiplex PCR, and TCRdb kept only the in-frame ones, dropping some. The ten most abundant clones cover more than 2% of a sample with fewer than 250,000 clones. Sequencing was performed on blood. The TCR originated in a woman aged 30 to 39 in good health.

CDR3 loop: CASSLYSAGYGYTF. The CDR3 region has the DNA TGTGCCAGCAGCTTGTATAGTGCCGGCTATGGCTACACCTTC. This chain joins TRBV5-8 and TRBJ1-2; D is unclear. Germline assignment: CDR1 SGHTS and CDR2 YDEGEE. Trimming removed 1 base from V and 4 bases from J, with 11 bases in between. This CDR3 has 14 residues.